A single sample gave rise to the 28 T cell receptor beta chains below, sequenced in a study of T cells in Graves' hyperthyroidism and ophthalmopathy. RNA transcripts yielded amplified TCR beta CDR3 regions. The HTBI primer set served for first-round RT-PCR of the TCR CDR3. TCRdb re-called the multiplex PCR reads through MiXCR, storing one row per CDR3 protein. This sample has nearly 750,000 distinct CDR3 sequences, with 30% to 40% found just once. Sequenced: blood. The receptor source for this set is a woman in her 40s with Graves' hyperthyroidism.

V gene TRBV5-1 combines with J gene TRBJ2-6; perhaps TRBD2 as D (6 bases). The germline gives CDR1 SGHRS, CDR2 YFSETQ. V lost 5 bases and J 0 bases, leaving 12 bases between the germline ends. The CDR3 runs 16 residues. This CDR3 reads CASRRAGTSGANVLTF. The DNA of the CDR3 is TGCGCCAGCAGGCGGGCGGGAACCTCTGGGGCCAACGTCCTGACTTTC.

V usage is TRBV20-1 and J usage is TRBJ1-2; D is undetermined. This CDR3 is 14 amino acids long. V lost 0 bases and J lost 3, with 11 bases in between. The V gene's germline CDR1 is DFQATT and CDR2 SNEGSKA (reference sequence). DNA of the CDR3: TGCAGTGCTAGAGATTCCATATCTTACTATGGCTACACCTTC. Translating gives CSARDSISYYGYTF.

DNA of the CDR3: TGTGCCAGCAGCTTTAGGGACAGGGGGAATTCCCCTGGGGCCAACGTCCTGACTTTC. Its translation: CASSFRDRGNSPGANVLTF. The chain employs TRBV5-5 and TRBJ2-6, with 11 bases identical to TRBD1. Germline CDR1 and CDR2: SGHKS and YYEKEE (reference sequence). There are 19 residues in the CDR3. V shed 2 bases and J 2 bases; nucleotides not matched to a gene: 9.

This clonotype was found once. The CDR3 sequence is CASGVGWSNTEAFF. The CDR3 DNA sequence: TGTGCTAGTGGTGTAGGGTGGTCGAACACTGAAGCTTTCTTT. V and J are TRBV12-5 and TRBJ1-1; no clear D. Germline loops: CDR1 LGHNT, CDR2 FRNRAP. The CDR3 spans 14 residues. The V and J ends lost 5 bases and 1 base respectively, with 11 bases between them.

This clonotype was found many times. The chain links TRBV19 to TRBJ1-1; 7 nucleotides align to TRBD1. Germline trimming cut 7 bases from V and 3 bases from J; bases unmatched to any gene: 5. The CDR3 sequence is 13 residues long. Per the germline V gene, CDR1 is LNHDA and CDR2 is SQIVND (reference sequence). In DNA, the CDR3 is TGTGCCAGTACCACAGGGGCGGACACTGAAGCTTTCTTT. This codes for CASTTGADTEAFF.

This clonotype was observed at least ten times. The chain employs TRBV7-2 and TRBJ2-7; D perhaps matches TRBD1 (6 bases). With 2 bases removed from V and 2 bases from J, the gap between germline ends came to 13 bases. The CDR3 has 15 amino acids. Germline loops: CDR1 SGHTA, CDR2 FQGNSA. CDR3 in DNA: TGTGCCAGCAGCTTAATCGGGACACCCGCCTACGAGCAGTACTTC. It specifies CASSLIGTPAYEQYF.

The chain uses TRBV6-5 and TRBJ1-1, with D perhaps TRBD1 (6 bases). V lost 0 bases to trimming and J lost 1 base, with 9 bases between them. The CDR3 runs to 15 residues. Germline CDR1 is MNHEY and CDR2 is SVGAGI. The CDR3 loop is CASSYSTGRNTEAFF. In DNA form, the CDR3 reads TGTGCCAGCAGTTACTCAACAGGGCGGAACACTGAAGCTTTCTTT.

This clonotype was detected many times. This chain links TRBV19 with TRBJ2-7, with D possibly being TRBD2 (5 bases). The germline CDR1 and CDR2 sequences are LNHDA and SQIVND (reference sequence). This CDR3 spans 13 amino acids. The ends were cut back, 3 bases at V and 6 bases at J, with 12 bases in the middle. DNA for the CDR3: TGTGCCAGTAGTATGGCCGAGCGGCGCGAGCAGTACTTC. Translating it yields CASSMAERREQYF.

This clonotype was recorded a few times. At one end the junction does not follow the germline gene, possibly because of a read error. The chain employs TRBV10-3 and TRBJ2-6, with D tentatively TRBD1 or TRBD2 (5 bases each). This CDR3 has 17 amino acids. Germline V gives CDR1 ENHRY, CDR2 SYGVKD. The CDR3 is CASSESGTASGANVLTF. The CDR3 nucleotides read TGTGCCAGCAGTGAAAGTGGGACCGCCTCTGGGGCCAACGTCCTGACTTTC.

The chain joins TRBV25-1 to TRBJ2-7, with 9 bases lining up with TRBD2. CDR3 size: 18 residues. V gave up 1 base and J gave up 1 base; unmatched junction bases: 11. Germline V gives CDR1 MGHDK, CDR2 SYGVNS. CDR3 nucleotide sequence: TGTGCCAGCAGTGAATTTCAACCGGCGGGAGGGCAATCCTACGAGCAGTACTTC. It encodes CASSEFQPAGGQSYEQYF.

The rearrangement uses TRBV25-1 and TRBJ1-2, with D hard to call. The length of the CDR3 is 11 residues. CDR1 is MGHDK and CDR2 is SYGVNS in the germline V gene. Trimming left V 8 bases short and J 8 bases short, with 12 bases between. The CDR3 loop is CASSLDVGYTF. In DNA form, the CDR3 reads TGTGCCAGCTCACTAGACGTGGGCTACACCTTC.

The genes are TRBV10-3 and TRBJ1-1; D gene uncertain. This CDR3 has 12 residues. From germline, CDR1 is ENHRY and CDR2 SYGVKD. Trimming pared 5 bases from V and 5 bases from J, leaving 9 bases between. The DNA for the CDR3 is TGTGCCATCAGTTTCGCGGGAACTGAAGCTTTCTTT. It yields the protein CAISFAGTEAFF.

This clonotype showed up just a few times. This chain joins TRBV30 and TRBJ1-1; D remains unclear. The V and J ends lost 7 bases and 0 bases respectively, with 12 bases between them. The germline V gene has CDR1 GTSNPN and CDR2 SVGIG (reference sequence). The length of the CDR3 is 13 residues. The CDR3 nucleotides are TGTGCCTACACAGTAGGGTTGAACACTGAAGCTTTCTTT. Protein sequence: CAYTVGLNTEAFF.

This clonotype was found many times. The chain links TRBV29-1 to TRBJ2-7; D is undetermined. CDR1 SQVTM and CDR2 ANQGSEA come from the germline V gene. Trimming left V 5 bases short and J 2 bases short, with 7 bases between. The CDR3 is made up of 11 amino acids. Here the CDR3 DNA reads TGCAGCGTTCGAGGTACCTACGAGCAGTACTTC. Residues: CSVRGTYEQYF.

V is TRBV7-8 and J is TRBJ1-4; perhaps TRBD1 as D (6 bases). Germline V gene lookup returns CDR1 SGHVS and CDR2 FQNEAQ. This CDR3 contains 16 residues. V was cut by 1 base and J by 3 bases, with 12 bases left in between. The CDR3 here is CASSLEAGAPNEKLFF. The CDR3 nucleotides read TGTGCCAGCAGCTTAGAAGCGGGGGCACCTAATGAAAAACTGTTTTTT.

The sample holds a few counts of this clonotype. The chain uses TRBV7-2 and TRBJ2-1, with D perhaps TRBD2 (5 bases). This CDR3 spans 11 amino acids. The V end was cut by 8 bases, the J end by 11 bases, with 13 bases between. Germline V lookup: CDR1 SGHTA, CDR2 FQGNSA. CDR3 region: CASERQRQQFF. Here the CDR3 DNA reads TGTGCCAGCGAACGCCAGCGGCAGCAGTTCTTC.

The V gene is TRBV6-5, the J gene TRBJ1-4; TRBD1 might be the D (5 bases). The germline V gene has CDR1 MNHEY and CDR2 SVGAGI. The V end was cut by 4 bases, the J end by 8 bases, with 11 bases between. The CDR3 is 13 amino acids. CDR3 coding DNA: TGTGCCAGCAGTTTAGACAGATGGGAAAAACTGTTTTTT. Residues: CASSLDRWEKLFF.

This chain connects TRBV6-5 to TRBJ2-7; tentatively, D is TRBD1 or TRBD2 (5 bases each). With the DNA end fitting TRBJ2-1 better, the J assignment may be wrong. This CDR3 is built from 14 residues. Germline V gene lookup returns CDR1 MNHEY and CDR2 SVGAGI. CDR3 nucleotides: TGTGCCACCGCGGTGATGGGGGATTGGAATGAGCAGTTCTTC. It translates to CATAVMGDWNEQFF.

This clonotype was picked up many times. The DNA for the CDR3 is TGTGCCAGCAGTCCCCGTTTTGGCGGGAGTGAGACCCAGTACTTC. Translation gives CASSPRFGGSETQYF. The V gene is TRBV28, the J gene TRBJ2-5; 7 bases agree with TRBD2. The length of the CDR3 is 15 residues. Germline CDR1 reads MDHEN; CDR2 reads SYDVKM. The V segment lost 5 bases and the J segment 5 bases; nucleotides outside the gene matches: 11.

This clonotype was recorded many times. This sequence joins TRBV7-2 and TRBJ1-5, with TRBD1 identical over 8 bases. This CDR3 comprises 16 residues. V gave up 4 bases and J gave up 1 base; unmatched junction bases: 6. The germline CDR1 and CDR2 sequences are SGHTA and FQGNSA. As DNA, the CDR3 is TGTGCCAGCAGCTGGGCAGGGGGCGCGAGCAATCAGCCCCAGCATTTT. Its translation is CASSWAGGASNQPQHF.

The chain carries TRBV20-1 and TRBJ2-7, with TRBD1 identical over 10 bases. The CDR3 covers 17 residues. Germline V CDR1 and CDR2: DFQATT, SNEGSKA (reference sequence). Trimming took 5 bases from V and 6 from J; bases not matched to a gene: 19. The CDR3 sequence: CSAVPLTGTGVKREQYF. DNA of the CDR3: TGCAGTGCTGTCCCATTAACAGGGACAGGGGTGAAGCGCGAGCAGTACTTC.

The table lists this clonotype with a few counts. The CDR3: CAWSVAYEQYF. The CDR3 bases are TGTGCCTGGAGTGTGGCGTACGAGCAGTACTTC. The genes are TRBV7-9 and TRBJ2-7; no reliable D call. This CDR3 region has 11 residues. The V gene lost 11 bases and the J gene lost 4 bases, with 12 bases spanning the gap. Germline lookup yields CDR1 SEHNR and CDR2 FQNEAQ (reference sequence).

In DNA, the CDR3 is TGTGCCAGCAGAAACGACGTGGGAAGATCCGTCAACACTGAAGCTTTCTTT. Translation gives CASRNDVGRSVNTEAFF. The V and J genes are TRBV6-1 and TRBJ1-1; the D is unclear. The CDR3 contains 17 residues. Germline lookup yields CDR1 MNHNS and CDR2 SASEGT. V dropped 6 bases and J dropped 2 bases, with 22 bases sitting between them.

This clonotype appeared a few times. The chain is built from TRBV4-1 and TRBJ2-5; unclear D gene. Germline values: CDR1 MGHRA, CDR2 YSYEKL. V was pared by 1 base and J by 7 bases, with 16 bases between. This CDR3 has 15 amino acids. The CDR3 loop is CASSQVFPALGTQYF. DNA for the CDR3: TGCGCCAGCAGCCAAGTGTTCCCGGCGCTAGGGACCCAGTACTTC.

The V and J genes are TRBV16 and TRBJ2-3, with TRBD2 matching 10 bases. The CDR3 runs to 18 residues. J gave up 1 base and V 2 bases, and 9 bases lay outside the gene matches. Germline V CDR1 and CDR2: KGHSY, FQNENV. As DNA, the CDR3 is TGTGCCAGCAGCCAAGACCATTTAGCGGGAGGACGCACAGATACGCAGTATTTT. Translation gives CASSQDHLAGGRTDTQYF.

This clonotype was counted at least ten times. The V call is TRBV5-5, the J call TRBJ1-2; no definite D call. V dropped 6 bases and J dropped 2 bases, with 11 bases sitting between them. CDR1 is SGHKS, CDR2 YYEKEE, per germline (reference sequence). The CDR3 runs 13 residues. The CDR3, as DNA: TGTGCCAGCACCCCAACTCCCAACTATGGCTACACCTTC. Translation gives CASTPTPNYGYTF.

The V call is TRBV2, the J call TRBJ2-7; either TRBD1 or TRBD2 may supply D (5 bases each). Looked up from germline, CDR1 is SNHLY and CDR2 is FYNNEI. Deletions cut 6 bases from V and 0 bases from J, with 15 bases between. The CDR3 covers 15 residues. The CDR3 DNA is TGTGCCAGCAGCCGACAGCTTACTAGCTCCTACGAGCAGTACTTC. Encoded protein: CASSRQLTSSYEQYF.

The sample holds many counts of this clonotype. The chain couples TRBV29-1 to TRBJ1-2, with D maybe TRBD1 (6 bases). CDR1 and CDR2 from the germline V gene are SQVTM and ANQGSEA. V shed 4 bases and J shed 3 bases, with 15 bases lying between them. The length of the CDR3 is 14 residues. The CDR3 sequence: CSVGRGTDHYGYTF. The CDR3 DNA sequence: TGCAGCGTTGGGAGGGGGACGGACCACTATGGCTACACCTTC.